This entry lists 8 T cell receptor beta chains sequenced from one sample in a study of blood T cell repertoires in COVID-19. The repertoire was sequenced with immunoSEQ multiplex PCR; TCRdb's copy has only in-frame clones and lacks some. The sample has about 300,000 clones, 84% seen once. The source material was peripheral blood. These receptors all come from a human donor with COVID-19, enrolled during active disease. The donor label of this sample is uncertain.

V gene TRBV4-1 combines with J gene TRBJ2-1; TRBD1 aligns across 11 bases. The CDR3 is 18 amino acids. V was clipped by 3 bases and J by 8 bases; unmatched bases: 15. From germline, CDR1 is MGHRA and CDR2 YSYEKL. The CDR3 DNA follows: TGCGCCAGCAGCCACGACAAAGCGGGGACAGGGGGTTTGGATGAGCAGTTCTTC. Translation: CASSHDKAGTGGLDEQFF.

The chain joins TRBV15 to TRBJ2-7, with TRBD1 as a possible D gene (5 bases). The V gene lost 2 bases and the J gene lost 3 bases, with 17 bases spanning the gap. This CDR3 spans 16 amino acids. CDR1 is LNHNV and CDR2 is YYDKDF in the germline V gene (reference sequence). CDR3 coding DNA: TGTGCCACCAGCAGATCAATACCAGGGAAAGGCTACGAGCAGTACTTC. It encodes CATSRSIPGKGYEQYF.

The genes are TRBV6-6 and TRBJ2-2; D perhaps matches TRBD2 (5 bases). V gave up 4 bases and J gave up 5 bases, with 17 bases separating them. The V gene's germline CDR1 is MNHNY and CDR2 SVGAGI (reference sequence). The length of the CDR3 is 16 residues. CDR3: CASSSELAGETGELFF. The CDR3 bases are TGTGCCAGCAGTTCGGAACTTGCCGGGGAGACCGGGGAGCTGTTTTTT.

V is TRBV3-1 (or the pseudogene TRBV3-2) and J is TRBJ2-1; D possibly corresponds to TRBD2 (5 bases). Deletions cut 1 base from V and 7 bases from J, with 14 bases between. There are 15 residues in the CDR3. Per the germline V gene, CDR1 is LGHDT and CDR2 is YNNKEL (reference sequence). CDR3 DNA sequence: TGTGCCAGCAGCCAAGCCGGACTGGCCAAGAATGAGCAGTTCTTC. This translates into CASSQAGLAKNEQFF.

This clone was recorded a few times. V and J are TRBV27 and TRBJ1-4, with unresolved D. Trimming pared 6 bases from V and 3 bases from J, leaving 17 bases between. CDR1 MNHEY and CDR2 SMNVEV come from the germline V gene (reference sequence). CDR3 length: 16 residues. The CDR3, as DNA: TGTGCCAGCAGCCGAGGTCTGACCGGCTCTAATGAAAAACTGTTTTTT. It translates to CASSRGLTGSNEKLFF. The variable domain in full, completed from reference TRBV27 and TRBJ1-4, reads EAQVTQNPRYLITVTGKKLTVTCSQNMNHEYMSWYRQDPGLGLRQIYYSMNVEVTDKGDVPEGYKVSRKEKRNFPLILESPSPNQTSLYFCASSRGLTGSNEKLFFGSGTQLSVL.

The J gene is TRBJ1-1, the V gene TRBV11-3, with D possibly being TRBD1 (5 bases). The V and J ends lost 1 base and 3 bases respectively, with 24 bases between them. Looked up from germline, CDR1 is SGHNT and CDR2 is YENEEA. The CDR3 loop spans 19 amino acids. The DNA for the CDR3 is TGTGCCAGCAGCTTAGGGTCCCGGGACTTCGCTGGGGGAGACACTGAAGCTTTCTTT. Its protein is CASSLGSRDFAGGDTEAFF.

The chain combines TRBV29-1 with TRBJ1-1; 7 bases agree with TRBD1. Germline trimming cut 6 bases from V and 5 bases from J; bases unmatched to any gene: 12. Germline V gene lookup returns CDR1 SQVTM and CDR2 ANQGSEA. The CDR3 has 14 amino acids. The CDR3 loop is CSVEVTGIGTEAFF. DNA of the CDR3: TGCAGCGTCGAGGTGACAGGGATCGGGACTGAAGCTTTCTTT.

The genes are TRBV28 and TRBJ1-2, with TRBD1 matching 7 bases. This CDR3 is built from 13 residues. The trim removed 3 bases at V and 7 bases at J, leaving 5 bases unmatched. Germline CDR1 reads MDHEN; CDR2 reads SYDVKM. CDR3 bases: TGTGCCAGCAGTTTCCCGCAGGGGGGTGGCTACACCTTC. Protein product: CASSFPQGGGYTF.